The 29 T cell receptor beta chains given below trace back to one sample, sequenced in a study of HIV-infected children after antiretroviral therapy interruption. Described treatment: PENTA 11 planned treatment interruption arm or continuous ART arm. Unique molecular identifiers were included in an RNA-based 3' RACE TCR library. One entry per CDR3 protein results from TCRdb running MiXCR on the 3' RACE reads. The repertoire holds roughly 46,000 distinct CDR3 sequences, with 3.5% to 5% as singletons. The input for sequencing was CD45RA+ CD4+ T cells from PBMCs, pooled from several time points, taken from a donor given antiretroviral therapy, either interrupted or continuous. Subset reported: naive CD4+ CD45RA+ CD45RO- T cells. These receptor sequences come from a pool of human donors with HIV.

This clonotype was seen ten or more times. V and J are TRBV20-1 and TRBJ2-7, with TRBD1 matching 9 bases. Trimming took 4 bases from V and 4 from J; bases not matched to a gene: 2. The CDR3 spans 12 residues. Germline CDR1 is DFQATT and CDR2 is SNEGSKA (reference sequence). Written as DNA, the CDR3 is TGCAGTGCTAAGGGACAGGGTTACGAGCAGTACTTC. It encodes CSAKGQGYEQYF.

V is TRBV7-2 and J is TRBJ1-3; 7 bases map to TRBD1. The CDR3 has 15 amino acids. V shed 4 bases, J shed 2 bases, and the junction held 5 bases outside the gene matches. Looked up from germline, CDR1 is SGHTA and CDR2 is FQGNSA. The CDR3 DNA reads TGTGCCAGCAGCTGGGGACAGAGCCCTGGAAACACCATATATTTT. This sequence encodes CASSWGQSPGNTIYF.

In this sample, this clonotype turned up many times. The rearrangement links TRBV2 to TRBJ2-7, with 10 bases lining up with TRBD1. Unmatched junction bases numbered 6, after V lost 6 bases and J lost 1 base. CDR1 and CDR2 from the germline V gene are SNHLY and FYNNEI. The CDR3 covers 15 residues. DNA for the CDR3: TGTGCCAGCAGCCCAGACAGGGGGCTTTCCTACGAGCAGTACTTC. It specifies CASSPDRGLSYEQYF.

Many counts were recorded for this clonotype. This chain uses TRBV28 with TRBJ2-7; no firm D call. The V gene lost 6 bases and the J gene lost 2 bases, with 11 bases spanning the gap. The length of the CDR3 is 13 residues. Germline-derived CDR1 and CDR2 are MDHEN and SYDVKM. The CDR3 sequence: CASRAERPYEQYF. In nucleotides, the CDR3 is TGTGCCAGCAGGGCAGAACGACCCTACGAGCAGTACTTC.

This clonotype is deemed medium-sized (0.01 to 0.1%). CDR3 sequence (DNA): TGTGCCAGCAGCTCCAGGAATCAGCCCCAGCATTTT. Translation gives CASSSRNQPQHF. The V call is TRBV7-9, the J call TRBJ1-5; D gene ambiguous. Per germline, CDR1 SEHNR and CDR2 FQNEAQ (reference sequence). V was clipped by 4 bases and J by 4 bases, with 5 bases between them. The CDR3 contains 12 residues.

This chain uses TRBV4-1 with TRBJ2-7; 10 bases are a match to TRBD1. The CDR3 covers 15 residues. The V gene's germline CDR1 is MGHRA and CDR2 YSYEKL. Losses at the gene ends were 5 bases for V and 5 bases for J; bases not matched to a gene: 9. The CDR3 protein is CASSSLPGQGNEQYF. The CDR3 DNA reads as TGCGCCAGCAGCTCCCTCCCGGGACAGGGGAACGAGCAGTACTTC.

This clonotype was counted many times. The rearrangement uses TRBV4-2 and TRBJ2-7, with 7 bases identical to TRBD1. V dropped 0 bases and J dropped 4; count of bases not matched to a gene: 15. Germline V gives CDR1 LGHNA, CDR2 YNFKEQ. The CDR3 has 18 amino acids. CDR3 coding DNA: TGTGCCAGCAGCCAAGATGGGGGACAGTACAAGACAGAATACGAGCAGTACTTC. Protein sequence: CASSQDGGQYKTEYEQYF.

This clonotype showed up many times. This chain links TRBV2 with TRBJ1-6, with a tentative D call TRBD1 (6 bases). Germline V CDR1 and CDR2: SNHLY, FYNNEI. V was pared by 7 bases and J by 10 bases, with 20 bases between. The CDR3 extends over 15 amino acids. CDR3 nucleotides: TGTGCCAGCACCTCAAGAGGGGGTGGATGGTCACCCCTCCACTTT. Translating it yields CASTSRGGGWSPLHF.

This clonotype was recorded a few times. The rearrangement joins TRBV2 to TRBJ2-1; TRBD2 might be the D (5 bases). Germline V lookup: CDR1 SNHLY, CDR2 FYNNEI. Trimming took off 3 bases at V and 6 bases at J, with 9 bases between the two ends. The CDR3 has 13 residues. The CDR3 here is CASSEDSLNEQFF. CDR3 coding DNA: TGTGCCAGCAGTGAGGACTCCCTCAATGAGCAGTTCTTC. The variable domain in full, with the rest retrieved from reference TRBV2 and TRBJ2-1, is EPEVTQTPSHQVTQMGQEVILRCVPISNHLYFYWYRQILGQKVEFLVSFYNNEISEKSEIFDDQFSVERPDGSNFTLKIRSTKLEDSAMYFCASSEDSLNEQFFGPGTRLTVL.

This clonotype was detected ten times or more. The rearrangement joins TRBV5-1 to TRBJ1-1; possibly TRBD1 for D (5 bases). Trimming removed 5 bases from V and 1 base from J, with 12 bases in between. CDR3 size: 14 residues. Germline V lookup: CDR1 SGHRS, CDR2 YFSETQ. The CDR3 reads CASRNQGPNTEAFF. The CDR3 DNA reads as TGCGCCAGCAGAAATCAGGGTCCGAACACTGAAGCTTTCTTT.

Ten or more counts support this clonotype. This chain uses TRBV20-1 with TRBJ1-5, with 7 bases that match TRBD1. Germline CDR1 is DFQATT and CDR2 is SNEGSKA (reference sequence). The CDR3 is made up of 17 amino acids. V lost 7 bases and J lost 3; bases outside the gene matches: 18. The CDR3 loop is CSGMNRGFPPANQPQHF. The CDR3 DNA follows: TGCAGTGGAATGAACAGGGGCTTTCCACCGGCCAATCAGCCCCAGCATTTT.

This chain connects TRBV12-3 or TRBV12-4 to TRBJ2-7; TRBD2 is a possible D gene (6 bases). Trimming shortened V by 7 bases and J by 2 bases, and 15 bases separated the two germline ends. The CDR3 has 14 amino acids. For the CDR3, the DNA is TGTGCCAGCACCCTTAGCGGATCTCCCTACGAGCAGTACTTC. It yields the protein CASTLSGSPYEQYF.

The sample holds many counts of this clonotype. This CDR3 reads CASSSSGGAGEQFF. The CDR3, as DNA: TGTGCCAGCAGCTCTAGCGGGGGGGCGGGTGAGCAGTTCTTC. V usage is TRBV7-2 and J usage is TRBJ2-1, with TRBD2 matching 12 bases. Germline V lookup: CDR1 SGHTA, CDR2 FQGNSA. J was trimmed by 9 bases and V by 4 bases; bases with no gene match: 4. This CDR3 comprises 14 residues.

This clonotype is medium-sized (0.01 to 0.1%). The chain couples TRBV12-3 or TRBV12-4 to TRBJ1-5; the D is unclear. This CDR3 spans 14 amino acids. V was pared by 6 bases and J by 3 bases, with 12 bases between. The CDR3 DNA reads TGTGCCAGCAGCCCAGACGGTTACAATCAGCCCCAGCATTTT. It codes for CASSPDGYNQPQHF.

The sample holds many counts of this clonotype. The chain has TRBV5-4 and TRBJ1-5; no firm D call. V lost 10 bases to trimming and J lost 11 bases, with 28 bases between them. Germline CDR1 SGHNT, CDR2 YYREEE (reference sequence). The CDR3 has 15 residues. The CDR3 is CAVHPQTGPLGTQHF. The CDR3 region has the DNA TGTGCCGTACACCCCCAAACCGGGCCCCTGGGGACCCAGCATTTT.

This clonotype has a count of ten or more. The CDR3 protein is CASSWRSLGPEAFF. Written as DNA, the CDR3 is TGCGCCAGCAGTTGGAGGTCCCTAGGGCCTGAAGCTTTCTTT. V is TRBV5-1 and J is TRBJ1-1; no reliable D call. With 5 bases removed from V and 6 bases from J, the gap between germline ends came to 17 bases. Germline V lookup: CDR1 SGHRS, CDR2 YFSETQ. This CDR3 comprises 14 residues. Variable domain in full (rest from reference TRBV5-1 and TRBJ1-1): KAGVTQTPRYLIKTRGQQVTLSCSPISGHRSVSWYQQTPGQGLQFLFEYFSETQRNKGNFPGRFSGRQFSNSRSEMNVSTLELGDSALYLCASSWRSLGPEAFFGQGTRLTVV.

This clonotype was picked up many times. The J gene is TRBJ2-7, the V gene TRBV2; D remains ambiguous. Germline V lookup: CDR1 SNHLY, CDR2 FYNNEI. V lost 8 bases to trimming and J lost 2 bases, with 10 bases between them. This CDR3 has 12 amino acids. The CDR3 here is CASGQDPYEQYF. The CDR3 DNA is TGTGCCAGCGGGCAGGACCCCTACGAGCAGTACTTC.

This clonotype was observed at least ten times. The chain is built from TRBV7-2 and TRBJ1-6; 8 bases align to TRBD1. CDR3 length equals 14 residues. Germline V gene lookup returns CDR1 SGHTA and CDR2 FQGNSA. V shed 1 base and J 11 bases; nucleotides not matched to a gene: 4. In DNA form, the CDR3 reads TGTGCCAGCAGCTTAGTTGGACAGGGTACACCCCTCCACTTT. Its translation: CASSLVGQGTPLHF.

This clonotype was seen many times. The V and J genes are TRBV12-3 or TRBV12-4 and TRBJ2-3; D might be TRBD2 (6 bases). The CDR3 is 14 amino acids. V lost 6 bases and J lost 2, with 12 bases in between. As DNA, the CDR3 is TGTGCCAGCAGGCCCCGCGGGGCCACAGATACGCAGTATTTT. This codes for CASRPRGATDTQYF.

At least ten counts were recorded for this clonotype. The V gene is TRBV28, the J gene TRBJ1-2; 9 bases map to TRBD1. This CDR3 has 14 amino acids. Germline CDR1 and CDR2: MDHEN and SYDVKM. V was pared by 5 bases and J by 7 bases, with 8 bases of the junction left unmatched. The CDR3 coding sequence is TGTGCCAGCAGTCTCCGTGGGACAGGGATTGGCTACACCTTC. Protein sequence: CASSLRGTGIGYTF.

This clonotype occurred many times. The V call is TRBV12-3 or TRBV12-4, the J call TRBJ1-2; weak D call: TRBD1 (6 bases). The V end lost 5 bases, the J end lost 2 bases, and 6 bases lay between the germline ends. This CDR3 is built from 12 residues. This CDR3 is CASSDRNYGYTF. CDR3 nucleotides: TGTGCCAGCAGTGACAGGAACTATGGCTACACCTTC.

This clonotype was seen many times. The chain is built from TRBV11-2 and TRBJ2-7; 9 bases align to TRBD2. Germline loops: CDR1 SGHAT, CDR2 FQNNGV. Trimming at V came to 5 bases and at J to 3 bases, leaving 2 bases not matched to a gene. This CDR3 contains 13 residues. Here the CDR3 DNA reads TGTGCCAGCAGCCAAGCGGGGGGCTACGAGCAGTACTTC. As protein: CASSQAGGYEQYF.

This clonotype was picked up a small number of times. The gene calls are TRBV28 and TRBJ1-1; unclear D gene. Trimming removed 4 bases from V and 9 bases from J, with 12 bases in between. This CDR3 region has 12 residues. CDR1 MDHEN and CDR2 SYDVKM come from the germline V gene. CDR3 sequence reads: CASSSGRHKAFF. The CDR3 bases are TGTGCCAGCAGTTCCGGACGGCATAAAGCTTTCTTT.

The V gene is TRBV6-2 or TRBV6-3, the J gene TRBJ2-7, with 13 positions matching TRBD2. V lost 4 bases, J lost 2 bases, and 14 bases stayed unmatched. Germline loops: CDR1 MNHEY, CDR2 SVGEGT. The CDR3 consists of 19 residues. CDR3 loop: CASSSTSGGRTRTPYEQYF. The DNA of the CDR3 is TGTGCCAGCAGTTCGACTAGCGGGGGGCGCACTCGGACCCCCTACGAGCAGTACTTC.

This clonotype showed up many times. The rearrangement links TRBV7-9 to TRBJ2-7; no clear D. Germline CDR1 SEHNR, CDR2 FQNEAQ (reference sequence). The CDR3 covers 15 residues. Trimming pared 5 bases from V and 6 bases from J, leaving 20 bases between. The CDR3 protein is CASSPLGGSFGEQYF. The CDR3 DNA sequence: TGTGCCAGCAGCCCCCTGGGCGGTTCCTTCGGCGAGCAGTACTTC.

This clonotype was counted ten times or more. The V gene is TRBV6-9, the J gene TRBJ2-2, with D maybe TRBD2 (6 bases). V was cut by 4 bases and J by 3 bases, with 21 bases left in between. This CDR3 contains 18 residues. The V gene's germline CDR1 is MNHGY and CDR2 SVAAGI. CDR3 nucleotides: TGTGCCAGCAGTTTCGATCGCGGGACTCCGGTTGACACCGGGGAGCTGTTTTTT. This translates into CASSFDRGTPVDTGELFF.

This clonotype was counted many times. J is TRBJ2-5 and V is TRBV6-5; D is unclear. Germline-derived CDR1 and CDR2 are MNHEY and SVGAGI. The CDR3 has 14 amino acids. Trimming removed 0 bases from V and 5 bases from J, with 10 bases in between. CDR3 sequence: CASSYSELGETQYF. The CDR3 region has the DNA TGTGCCAGCAGTTACTCGGAGCTCGGGGAGACCCAGTACTTC.

This clonotype was detected a few times. The CDR3 region is CSARGGEVPDTQYF. In DNA, the CDR3 is TGCAGTGCTAGGGGGGGAGAGGTGCCAGATACGCAGTATTTT. The gene calls are TRBV20-1 and TRBJ2-3; D is perhaps TRBD2 (6 bases). Germline V gives CDR1 DFQATT, CDR2 SNEGSKA (reference sequence). V was pared by 3 bases and J by 4 bases, with 14 bases between. This CDR3 contains 14 residues.

A few counts support this clonotype. J is TRBJ1-1 and V is TRBV24-1; possible D gene TRBD1, 6 bases. The CDR3 length is 15 residues. V was pared by 7 bases and J by 0 bases, with 14 bases between. Looked up from germline, CDR1 is KGHDR and CDR2 is SFDVKD. CDR3 sequence reads: CATRPGGAVNTEAFF. CDR3 DNA sequence: TGTGCCACCAGACCCGGGGGGGCGGTGAACACTGAAGCTTTCTTT.